This T cell receptor (beta chain) derives from a study of glioma-infiltrating T cells after dendritic cell vaccination. The time point here: after dendritic cell vaccination, including at tumor progression/relapse. Here immunoSEQ multiplex PCR was the method, and the copy in TCRdb shows in-frame clones only, minus some. The sample has fewer than 30,000 clones, roughly nine tenths seen once. Concerning this clone: The antigen remains unidentified.

From germline, CDR1 is KGHSH and CDR2 LQKENI. The CDR3 length is 17 residues. V was pared by 0 bases and J by 2 bases, with 14 bases between. The study, taken as a whole, reports: Longer survival after dendritic cell vaccination followed higher pretreatment TIL content.

The V gene is TRBV18, the J gene TRBJ2-4; the D gene is possibly TRBD2 (5 bases). The TCR originated in a human donor with glioblastoma. The sample was blood, taken after dendritic cell vaccination. CDR3 sequence (DNA): TGTGCCAGCTCACCACCCAACACGCCGGGAACCAAAAACATTCAGTACTTC. This gives the protein CASSPPNTPGTKNIQYF.